The 19 T cell receptor beta chains given below trace back to one sample, sequenced in a study of PD-1 blockade in classical Hodgkin lymphoma. Clones were read by immunoSEQ multiplex PCR, and TCRdb kept only the in-frame ones, dropping some. The table lists about 33,000 clones, under 75% of them singletons, with 3.9% in the top ten. The time point: cycle 4 day 1 (C4D1), after five to seven weeks of nivolumab. After autologous stem cell transplantation all patients relapsed, and prior brentuximab vedotin exposure differed between cohorts. The specimen was peripheral blood mononuclear cells (PBMCs), collected before the fourth cycle of nivolumab. The receptors derive from a human donor with classical Hodgkin lymphoma.

This rearrangement joins TRBV7-9 to TRBJ1-2; 9 bases match TRBD1. CDR1 and CDR2 from the germline V gene are SEHNR and FQNEAQ (reference sequence). The CDR3 covers 14 residues. V dropped 4 bases and J dropped 4; count of bases not matched to a gene: 4. As DNA, the CDR3 is TGTGCCAGCAGCTCGGGACAGGGACTCTATGGCTACACCTTC. It is translated as CASSSGQGLYGYTF.

In this sample, this clone turned up a few times. The rearrangement joins TRBV13 to TRBJ1-4; the D is unclear. Germline loops: CDR1 PRHDT, CDR2 FYEKMQ (reference sequence). CDR3 length: 16 amino acids. V shed 0 bases and J shed 8 bases, with 16 bases lying between them. The CDR3 protein is CASSLGRGLSQEKLFF. The CDR3 nucleotides are TGTGCCAGCAGCTTAGGCCGTGGACTATCACAGGAAAAACTGTTTTTT. The variable domain in full, completed from reference TRBV13 and TRBJ1-4, reads AAGVIQSPRHLIKEKRETATLKCYPIPRHDTVYWYQQGPGQDPQFLISFYEKMQSDKGSIPDRFSAQQFSDYHSELNMSSLELGDSALYFCASSLGRGLSQEKLFFGSGTQLSVL.

The chain couples TRBV9 to TRBJ1-3, with D maybe TRBD1 (6 bases). In germline, CDR1 is SGDLS, CDR2 YYNGEE. The germline V and J ends were trimmed by 0 bases and 4 bases, with 14 bases remaining between them. The length of the CDR3 is 16 residues. This CDR3 reads CASSVGRGGQGNTIYF. DNA of the CDR3: TGTGCCAGCAGCGTAGGAAGGGGTGGACAGGGAAACACCATATATTTT.

The chain links TRBV2 to TRBJ1-2, with 9 bases lining up with TRBD1. There are 14 residues in the CDR3. CDR1 is SNHLY, CDR2 FYNNEI, per germline. Losses at the gene ends were 4 bases for V and 8 bases for J; bases not matched to a gene: 8. The CDR3 loop reads CASSGQDRGGGYTF. The CDR3 DNA is TGTGCCAGCAGTGGACAGGACAGGGGCGGAGGCTACACCTTC.

V usage is TRBV9 and J usage is TRBJ2-3, with D tentatively TRBD2 (6 bases). Looked up from germline, CDR1 is SGDLS and CDR2 is YYNGEE. The germline V and J ends were trimmed by 4 bases and 4 bases, with 16 bases remaining between them. This CDR3 is 15 amino acids long. The CDR3: CASSQAGGGADTQYF. The CDR3 DNA sequence: TGTGCCAGCAGCCAAGCGGGTGGGGGTGCAGATACGCAGTATTTT.

The chain combines TRBV27 with TRBJ2-2; perhaps TRBD2 as D (5 bases). The CDR3 is 13 residues long. Germline loops: CDR1 MNHEY, CDR2 SMNVEV (reference sequence). V was shortened by 3 bases and J by 4 bases, with 6 bases between the two germline ends. The CDR3 here is CASSFAGTGELFF. The CDR3 bases are TGTGCCAGCAGTTTTGCGGGCACCGGGGAGCTGTTTTTT.

This chain joins TRBV11-2 and TRBJ2-7; TRBD1 aligns across 7 bases. Per germline, CDR1 SGHAT and CDR2 FQNNGV. This CDR3 comprises 15 residues. Losses at the gene ends were 1 base for V and 3 bases for J; bases not matched to a gene: 6. The DNA of the CDR3 is TGTGCCAGCAGCTTAGTCGTAGGGGGCAACTACGAGCAGTACTTC. Amino acid sequence: CASSLVVGGNYEQYF.

The rearrangement uses TRBV20-1 and TRBJ1-2; D might be TRBD1 (5 bases). Germline CDR1 DFQATT, CDR2 SNEGSKA (reference sequence). V was trimmed by 6 bases and J by 2 bases, leaving 7 bases between them. The CDR3 consists of 11 residues. The CDR3 nucleotides are TGCAGTGCAGGGGTGAACTATGGCTACACCTTC. Amino acids: CSAGVNYGYTF.

The chain has TRBV5-1 and TRBJ2-2; D is undetermined. Germline loops: CDR1 SGHRS, CDR2 YFSETQ. CDR3 size: 15 residues. The germline V and J ends were trimmed by 0 bases and 5 bases, with 11 bases remaining between them. CDR3 nucleotides: TGCGCCAGCAGCTTGGAGAACGTACTAACCGGGGAGCTGTTTTTT. It yields the protein CASSLENVLTGELFF.

This clone was seen a few times. J is TRBJ1-5 and V is TRBV5-1; D uncertain. Germline V gene sequence: CDR1 SGHRS, CDR2 YFSETQ. V shed 1 base and J shed 9 bases, with 11 bases lying between them. The CDR3 has 13 amino acids. The CDR3 bases are TGCGCCAGCAGCTTGCAGGTGGATTCGCCCCAGCATTTT. Its protein product is CASSLQVDSPQHF.

V and J are TRBV27 and TRBJ2-1, with D hard to call. Germline loops: CDR1 MNHEY, CDR2 SMNVEV (reference sequence). The CDR3 has 14 amino acids. Trimming cost V 7 bases and J 0 bases, with 10 bases left between them. CDR3 DNA sequence: TGTGCCAGCACCTTGGCGAGCTCCTACAATGAGCAGTTCTTC. It codes for CASTLASSYNEQFF.

The chain combines TRBV27 with TRBJ2-7; D uncertain. The CDR3 sequence is 12 residues long. Germline V gives CDR1 MNHEY, CDR2 SMNVEV (reference sequence). The V end lost 8 bases, the J end lost 7 bases, and 15 bases lay between the germline ends. CDR3 bases: TGTGCCAGCTACGGTGGGTTACGGGAGCAGTACTTC. This translates into CASYGGLREQYF.

CDR3 region: CASSEGTGYRYGYTF. Written as DNA, the CDR3 is TGTGCCAGCAGTGAAGGCACAGGCTACCGCTATGGCTACACCTTC. This chain uses TRBV6-1 with TRBJ1-2; TRBD1 might be the D (5 bases). Trimming stripped 1 base from V and 4 bases from J, with 13 bases between. CDR3 size: 15 residues. CDR1 is MNHNS, CDR2 SASEGT, per germline.

This rearrangement joins TRBV7-6 to TRBJ2-1, with unresolved D. The V and J ends lost 5 bases and 2 bases respectively, with 10 bases between them. Germline assignment: CDR1 SGHVS and CDR2 FNYEAQ. This CDR3 region has 14 residues. CDR3 coding DNA: TGTGCCAGCAGCCTCAGAAACCCCTACAATGAGCAGTTCTTC. As protein: CASSLRNPYNEQFF.

The chain carries TRBV27 and TRBJ1-1; D may be TRBD1 (5 bases). Germline CDR1 reads MNHEY; CDR2 reads SMNVEV (reference sequence). V was clipped by 3 bases and J by 6 bases, with 11 bases between them. The length of the CDR3 is 13 residues. For the CDR3, the DNA is TGTGCCAGCAGTTTGTCGGGGGTGGCTGAAGCTTTCTTT. Its translation: CASSLSGVAEAFF.

The CDR3 region has the DNA TGTGCCAGCAGCCTCGTAGAGCGGGCCGAAAGAGAGACCCAGTACTTC. Amino acid sequence: CASSLVERAERETQYF. V and J are TRBV7-8 and TRBJ2-5, with D possibly TRBD2 on 6 matching bases. This CDR3 region has 16 residues. Germline V gene lookup returns CDR1 SGHVS and CDR2 FQNEAQ. The V end lost 5 bases, the J end lost 4 bases, and 20 bases lay between the germline ends.

Only a few counts were recorded for this clone. V gene TRBV9 combines with J gene TRBJ2-3; D gene unclear. Trimming left V 3 bases short and J 2 bases short, with 10 bases between. Germline CDR1 reads SGDLS; CDR2 reads YYNGEE. The CDR3 extends over 14 amino acids. The CDR3, as DNA: TGTGCCAGCAGCGACCCCGGATACACAGATACGCAGTATTTT. Amino acids: CASSDPGYTDTQYF.

This chain links TRBV28 with TRBJ2-6, with a weak D call TRBD2 (7 bases). CDR3 length: 16 residues. Germline loops: CDR1 MDHEN, CDR2 SYDVKM. V lost 5 bases and J lost 4, with 15 bases in between. The CDR3 DNA is TGTGCCAGCAGTCCGGGGGGCGGCCCCGGGGCCAACGTCCTGACTTTC. Its protein is CASSPGGGPGANVLTF.

The V and J genes are TRBV19 and TRBJ1-2, with D tentatively TRBD1 (6 bases). Germline-derived CDR1 and CDR2 are LNHDA and SQIVND (reference sequence). The V gene lost 5 bases and the J gene lost 3 bases, with 16 bases spanning the gap. CDR3 length equals 15 residues. DNA for the CDR3: TGTGCCAGTAGTTCCCCAGGACGGGGGCACTATGGCTACACCTTC. It is translated as CASSSPGRGHYGYTF.